These T cell receptor beta chains were read from a single sample in a study of glioma-infiltrating T cells after dendritic cell vaccination. This table comes from immunoSEQ multiplex PCR, and its TCRdb copy is limited to in-frame clones, with some not included. The sample shows some 91,000 clones, about 81% of them seen only once. The starting material was blood, obtained after dendritic cell vaccination. The receptors originated from a human donor with glioblastoma. Each CDR3 is given with its conserved first and last residue.

J,V,CDR3
TRBJ1-5,TRBV6-5,CASSYSGTGRGPQHF
TRBJ1-1,TRBV5-6,CASIPNTGITNTEAFF
TRBJ2-1,TRBV5-1,CASSLGGPYNEQFF
TRBJ2-1,TRBV7-3,CASSLLGQGTYNEQFF
TRBJ1-3,TRBV6-6,CASSKRAGAEVDTIYF
TRBJ1-2,TRBV4-2,CASSQAGQQGAYGYTF
TRBJ2-1,TRBV14,CASSRWGGQGWNEQFF
TRBJ2-5,TRBV19,CASSFDRAQYF
TRBJ2-3,TRBV4-1,CASSLRLAVLTDTQYF
TRBJ1-2,TRBV5-1,CASSSVLTGAGYTF
TRBJ1-3,TRBV5-1,CASSLGGQGSGNTIYF
TRBJ1-2,TRBV5-6,CASSFMSVWGYTF
TRBJ2-7,TRBV14,CASSQGVAWNSYEQYF
TRBJ2-3,TRBV5-6,CASSRAGYTDTQYF